This T cell receptor beta chain came from a study of T cell responses to AZD1222 COVID-19 vaccine. Sequenced by immunoSEQ multiplex PCR; TCRdb stores in-frame clones only, minus some. This sample carries over 85,000 clones, over 85% of them seen once, and the ten largest clones take roughly 14%. V gave up 5 bases and J gave up 1 base, with 17 bases separating them. Germline V CDR1 and CDR2: MDHEN, SYDVKM. The CDR3 loop spans 16 amino acids. In this sample, this clone turned up a few times. The chain couples TRBV28 to TRBJ1-2; possible D gene TRBD1, 5 bases. This material consisted of peripheral blood, taken 28 days after the second AZD1222 dose. This TCR was recovered from an adult who received the AZD1222 COVID-19 vaccine. Written as DNA, the CDR3 is TGTGCCAGCAGTAAAGGGGTCCCGGGTCTTAACTATGGCTACACCTTC. This encodes CASSKGVPGLNYGYTF.